The 20 T cell receptor beta chains below all came from one sample that was sequenced in a study of blood T cell repertoires in COVID-19 (TCRdb year 2020). Libraries were constructed by the immunoSEQ multiplex PCR assay. TCRdb's version of the immuneACCESS table is confined to in-frame rearrangements and falls short of the full clone set. An unresolved V gene accounts for under half of the shortfall where checked; the remainder is of unknown origin. A total of fewer than 500,000 clones appear in this sample, 85% to 90% of them only once. Of the sample, 0.95% to 1.3% is held by the ten largest clones. Input material: PBMCs or T cells enriched from blood (not recorded which). These TCRs come from a young man who had recovered from COVID-19.

The J gene is TRBJ1-3, the V gene TRBV3-1 (or the pseudogene TRBV3-2); D not certain. The CDR3 consists of 14 residues. With 6 bases removed from V and 6 bases from J, the gap between germline ends came to 15 bases. The germline V gene has CDR1 LGHDT and CDR2 YNNKEL (reference sequence). CDR3 sequence: CASSLGSQPNTIYF. CDR3 nucleotides: TGTGCCAGCAGTCTAGGATCCCAACCAAACACCATATATTTT.

V usage is TRBV5-1 and J usage is TRBJ2-7, with TRBD2 as a possible D gene (5 bases). With 4 bases removed from V and 3 bases from J, the gap between germline ends came to 17 bases. Per germline, CDR1 SGHRS and CDR2 YFSETQ. This CDR3 comprises 15 residues. The CDR3 is CASSPGGTGDYEQYF. The CDR3 coding sequence is TGCGCCAGCAGCCCCGGAGGAACTGGCGACTACGAGCAGTACTTC.

The chain links TRBV7-9 to TRBJ2-7; the match to TRBD1 covers 12 bases. Trimming removed 2 bases from V and 5 bases from J; junction bases left unmatched: 7. This CDR3 region has 16 residues. From germline, CDR1 is SEHNR and CDR2 FQNEAQ (reference sequence). CDR3 nucleotides: TGTGCCAGCAGCTTAACCGGGACAGGGGGCGGCCACGAGCAGTACTTC. This sequence encodes CASSLTGTGGGHEQYF.

The chain links TRBV5-6 to TRBJ1-1, with a weak D call TRBD1 (5 bases). The V and J ends lost 5 bases and 4 bases respectively, with 12 bases between them. Germline V CDR1 and CDR2: SGHDT, YYEEEE. CDR3 length: 13 residues. CDR3 loop: CASRSGVFTEAFF. The DNA of the CDR3 is TGTGCCAGCAGGTCGGGGGTGTTCACTGAAGCTTTCTTT.

This chain uses TRBV19 with TRBJ1-5, with TRBD1 matching 9 bases. The junction had 12 bases not matched to a gene; V was cut back by 9 bases and J by 0 bases. CDR1 and CDR2 (germline): LNHDA, SQIVND (reference sequence). There are 17 residues in the CDR3. This CDR3 is CASTSGTGHLSNQPQHF. In DNA form, the CDR3 reads TGTGCCAGCACCTCCGGGACAGGGCACCTTAGCAATCAGCCCCAGCATTTT.

This chain joins TRBV10-1 and TRBJ1-3, with D possibly matching TRBD1 (6 bases). The CDR3 loop spans 17 amino acids. The germline V gene encodes CDR1 WNHNN and CDR2 SYGVQD (reference sequence). V shed 3 bases and J shed 0 bases, with 15 bases lying between them. DNA for the CDR3: TGCGCCAGCAGTGATTCTCCAGGGGACTACTCTGGAAACACCATATATTTT. Protein sequence: CASSDSPGDYSGNTIYF.

This clone was recorded only once. This chain joins TRBV5-4 and TRBJ1-6; D gene ambiguous. CDR3 length: 14 residues. The germline CDR1 and CDR2 sequences are SGHNT and YYREEE (reference sequence). Trimming pared 0 bases from V and 7 bases from J, leaving 8 bases between. DNA of the CDR3: TGTGCCAGCAGCTTGGAACAGATGAATTCACCCCTCCACTTT. Translating it yields CASSLEQMNSPLHF.

The chain combines TRBV15 with TRBJ2-1, with D possibly being TRBD1 (5 bases). Between the trimmed V and J ends, which lost 8 bases and 4 bases, there was a span of 9 bases. The CDR3 is 12 amino acids. Per the germline V gene, CDR1 is LNHNV and CDR2 is YYDKDF (reference sequence). As DNA, the CDR3 is TGTGCCACCGCCCCAGGGTACAATGAGCAGTTCTTC. Translating gives CATAPGYNEQFF.

The rearrangement links TRBV4-1 to TRBJ2-1; 9 bases are a match to TRBD2. V shed 2 bases, J shed 2 bases, and the junction held 1 base outside the gene matches. Germline assignment: CDR1 MGHRA and CDR2 YSYEKL. The CDR3 spans 15 residues. CDR3 coding DNA: TGCGCCAGCAGCCAACTAGCGGGGACCTACAATGAGCAGTTCTTC. Its translation is CASSQLAGTYNEQFF.

The chain uses TRBV18 and TRBJ2-7, with 12 bases matching TRBD2. Germline V gene lookup returns CDR1 KGHSH and CDR2 LQKENI. This CDR3 region has 15 residues. Trimming took 1 base from V and 4 from J; bases not matched to a gene: 2. The CDR3 DNA is TGTGCCAGCTCACCACGGACTAGCGGGACTTACGAGCAGTACTTC. As protein: CASSPRTSGTYEQYF.

The V and J genes are TRBV6-5 and TRBJ2-7; D is uncertain. The CDR3 covers 12 residues. Deletions cut 7 bases from V and 3 bases from J, with 10 bases between. The germline gives CDR1 MNHEY, CDR2 SVGAGI. The CDR3 region is CASKPNYYEQYF. The CDR3, as DNA: TGTGCCAGCAAACCTAACTACTACGAGCAGTACTTC.

This clone was observed a few times. The V call is TRBV18, the J call TRBJ2-5, with 7 bases fitting TRBD1. Trimming at V came to 3 bases and at J to 2 bases, leaving 6 bases not matched to a gene. The germline V gene encodes CDR1 KGHSH and CDR2 LQKENI. The CDR3 runs 15 residues. The CDR3 loop is CASSPSGTEQETQYF. The CDR3 DNA is TGTGCCAGCTCACCGTCCGGGACAGAACAAGAGACCCAGTACTTC.

The chain is built from TRBV19 and TRBJ2-3; perhaps TRBD1 as D (6 bases). Germline V gene sequence: CDR1 LNHDA, CDR2 SQIVND (reference sequence). V shed 1 base and J shed 2 bases, with 10 bases lying between them. The CDR3 length is 15 residues. The CDR3 reads CASSIGDIPTDTQYF. In nucleotides, the CDR3 is TGTGCCAGTAGTATAGGGGACATCCCCACAGATACGCAGTATTTT.

This chain links TRBV24-1 with TRBJ1-2; D unresolved. The germline V gene encodes CDR1 KGHDR and CDR2 SFDVKD. This CDR3 spans 12 amino acids. With 9 bases removed from V and 11 bases from J, the gap between germline ends came to 18 bases. For the CDR3, the DNA is TGTGCCACCTACGACGGGGAGGGTGGTTACACCTTC. Translation gives CATYDGEGGYTF.

The genes are TRBV18 and TRBJ2-7; 7 nucleotides align to TRBD1. Per the germline V gene, CDR1 is KGHSH and CDR2 is LQKENI. V lost 3 bases, J lost 5 bases, and 13 bases stayed unmatched. The CDR3 is 16 amino acids. DNA of the CDR3: TGTGCCAGCTCACCGGTGACAGGGTGGGACGGGGACGAGCAGTACTTC. It translates to CASSPVTGWDGDEQYF.

The chain couples TRBV13 to TRBJ2-7, with 13 bases that match TRBD2. The CDR3 sequence is 13 residues long. J lost 11 bases, V lost 4 bases, and 5 bases had no gene match. The germline CDR1 and CDR2 sequences are PRHDT and FYEKMQ (reference sequence). The CDR3 nucleotides read TGTGCCAGCAGCTCAGGGACTAGCGGGAATAAGTACTTC. This translates into CASSSGTSGNKYF. Full variable domain (rest looked up from reference TRBV13 and TRBJ2-7): AAGVIQSPRHLIKEKRETATLKCYPIPRHDTVYWYQQGPGQDPQFLISFYEKMQSDKGSIPDRFSAQQFSDYHSELNMSSLELGDSALYFCASSSGTSGNKYFGPGTRLTVT.

This rearrangement joins TRBV19 to TRBJ1-5, with a possible D match to TRBD1 (6 bases). This CDR3 is built from 16 residues. The germline gives CDR1 LNHDA, CDR2 SQIVND (reference sequence). V gave up 5 bases and J gave up 5 bases, with 19 bases separating them. The CDR3 here is CASSPLLDRTYQPQHF. Written as DNA, the CDR3 is TGTGCCAGTAGTCCCCTCTTAGACAGGACGTATCAGCCCCAGCATTTT.

V usage is TRBV19 and J usage is TRBJ1-5; tentatively, D is TRBD1 (6 bases). The CDR3 sequence is 14 residues long. Germline CDR1 and CDR2: LNHDA and SQIVND (reference sequence). V gave up 5 bases and J gave up 8 bases, with 16 bases separating them. CDR3 residues: CASSSDSAFKPQHF. CDR3 sequence (DNA): TGTGCCAGTAGTTCGGACAGCGCATTTAAGCCCCAGCATTTT.

V gene TRBV27 combines with J gene TRBJ1-1, with 11 nucleotides matching TRBD1. V gave up 0 bases and J gave up 8 bases; unmatched junction bases: 8. In germline, CDR1 is MNHEY, CDR2 SMNVEV (reference sequence). The length of the CDR3 is 16 residues. The CDR3 loop reads CASSLSGQGAWPEAFF. As DNA, the CDR3 is TGTGCCAGCAGTTTATCAGGACAGGGGGCGTGGCCCGAAGCTTTCTTT.

The chain is built from TRBV30 and TRBJ1-2, with a tentative D call TRBD1 (6 bases). The germline V and J ends were trimmed by 5 bases and 8 bases, with 15 bases remaining between them. Germline-derived CDR1 and CDR2 are GTSNPN and SVGIG (reference sequence). The CDR3 spans 12 residues. This chain's CDR3 is CAWGNAGVGYTF. The CDR3 coding sequence is TGTGCCTGGGGAAATGCAGGGGTCGGCTACACCTTC.